This T cell receptor beta chain was documented in a study of cytomegalovirus exposure and HLA in healthy donors (TCRdb year 2017). About the investigation overall: According to an earlier analysis of around 600 of the donors, roughly 180 million T cells yielded some 110 million unique TCR beta sequences and less than 300 Gb of sequence data. An early release covering 500 to 750 HLA-typed donors comprised approximately 290 gigabases of sequencing data and 65 million to 100 million unique TCR sequences. The genetic ancestry cluster associated with self-reported Caucasian donors included 81% of the 398 genotyped donors. The study aimed to test whether signatures of past pathogen exposure could be identified by cataloging public T cell receptors. The T cell repertoires of around 670 subjects were profiled by immunosequencing and related to cytomegalovirus serostatus. In addition to the first cohort of roughly 670 subjects, a separate validation cohort of 120 different subjects was used. High-throughput TCR immunosequencing, statistical association of individual TCRs with disease status, and machine learning were combined to predict cytomegalovirus infection status. A later analysis re-examined previously published TCR beta repertoires from just over 650 donors and added high-resolution HLA genotyping to investigate patterns of TCR occurrence. The later analysis used no new phenotypic data to find candidate immune exposures, relying instead on TCR beta sequences and their occurrence across donors. To decide whether each TCR beta V gene segment behaved as functional or pseudogenic, an earlier analysis of some 600 of the donors relied on high-throughput TCR beta sequencing. Donor age, sex, ethnicity and CMV serostatus were compiled alongside the repertoire data. Genome-wide SNP genotypes for about three fifths of the roughly 700 donors were used in a later genetic analysis, which treated that subset as a discovery cohort. All discovery cohort repertoires had been generated using a single sequencing platform. HLA typing covered class I and class II loci at four-digit resolution. The number of typed donors differed by locus: 629-630 for A, B, C, DRB1 and DQB1; 522 for DQA1; approximately 610 for DPA1; and about 450 for DPB1. Because of strong linkage in the cohort, roughly 5 DR-DQ haplotypes were treated as single units for association and clustering. Among roughly 400 genotyped donors of the cohort, an average of around 240,000 unique TCR beta nucleotide sequences were sequenced per donor, about a sixth of them non-productive.

The CDR3 spans 12 residues, from the cysteine through the phenylalanine. Only CDR3 DNA is held: 36 bases, read in frame from base 1. The germline V gene supplies CDR1 KGHSH and CDR2 LQKENI. The germline ends are 8 bases apart after V is trimmed by 5 bases and J by 4 bases. The cohort comprised fewer than 700 healthy bone marrow donors. At the time of sampling, all cohort members were nominally healthy, though unrecorded immune exposures were likely present. The donor tested CMV seronegative and was one of the 352 seronegative cohort members. A peripheral blood sample was collected from each donor, and TCR beta sequencing was performed on peripheral blood mononuclear cells. Genomic DNA was extracted from the blood cell samples with the Qiagen DNeasy Blood Extraction Kit. The full study reports these points: The authors suggested that the approach could potentially be extended to other disease states and immunological phenotypes. Correlated functional status among segregating V segments might reflect linkage disequilibrium, but an unknown experimental factor could not be ruled out. Broadly in line with IMGT annotations, most TCR beta V segments showed up in productive rearrangements about 87% or about 30% of the time in an earlier analysis of a few hundred of the donors. The cohort was sequenced for TCR beta chains only, and without alpha or paired-chain data the features that could be detected were limited. Because counts were too low, fewer than 20 rarely observed V segments, including chromosome 9 orphons, were excluded from the earlier analysis of a few hundred of the donors. In a later genetic analysis, fewer N-insertions in productive TCRs were reported among donors in an Asian-associated ancestry cluster than the approximately 670-donor mean. Assigning TCR associations to individual alleles was difficult when HLA alleles, especially DR and DQ, strongly co-occurred. A later analysis found that TCR association rates varied across HLA loci, with DRB1 alleles showing the most associated TCRs and HLA-C alleles the fewest. A further reported finding was that TCR beta sequences accurately predicted the HLA-A and HLA-B alleles for most subjects in the first cohort. Because HLA typing was missing for some donors at each locus, association tests included only the typed subset. According to a later analysis, parvovirus B19, influenza, CMV and Epstein-Barr virus appeared linked to several top co-occurrence clusters. A later genetic analysis associated a missense DCLRE1C variant with V-gene and J-gene trimming of TCR beta chains, and an independent cohort replicated the association. A cluster of highly shared sequence variants was judged likely to represent a technical artifact of the sequencing pipeline. The presence/absence analyses assumed that sequencing depth was roughly uniform across donors, and that assumption may not be true. While some public TCRs were present in many individuals, most TCR sequences turned up only very rarely across donors. The classifier was reported to diagnose cytomegalovirus status with high specificity and sensitivity in both the original and validation cohorts. Specific HLA alleles were associated with 15,000 to 20,000 TCR beta sequences at a false discovery rate of 0.05 in a later analysis. A later analysis found that most CMV-associated TCR beta chains appeared HLA-restricted, with HLA associations seemingly driven largely by CMV exposure. In vitro tests confirmed that a few of the cytomegalovirus-associated TCR beta chains recognize cytomegalovirus antigens. In a later analysis, HLA-associated TCR beta chains were found to be more clonally expanded and to have lower generation probabilities than equally common non-associated chains. Immune exposure information for the cohort was limited to CMV serostatus. A total of 150 or so TCR beta chains were listed by the study as associated with cytomegalovirus. The 87-base-pair reads could not distinguish some IMGT-functional V segments, including TRBV6-2 and TRBV6-3, so those segments were excluded.

A note on this clone: The clone's antigen remains unknown. Within one base of it there is no much larger clone, and no base qualities were kept.

The protocol used for the library was the immunoSEQ multiplex PCR assay. A mixture of 60 forward primers for TCR Vbeta segments and 13 reverse primers for TCR Jbeta segments was used in the multiplex PCR. The CDR3 region of rearranged TCR beta genes was amplified from genomic DNA with a multiplex PCR assay. The amplified TCR beta libraries were sequenced on the Illumina HiSeq System as 87-base-pair reads. Per the original workflow: A later analysis counted about 80 million unique TCR beta chains across the 670 or so repertoires, and 10 million to 12 million of these chains were shared by at least two donors. Raw reads were error-corrected and collapsed into unique sequences with a nearest-neighbor algorithm that merged closely related sequences to remove PCR and sequencing errors. V, D and J gene segments were assigned by aligning CDR3 sequences to IMGT reference sequences. For a sequence to be retained, a match of at least six nucleotides to both a V gene segment and a J gene segment was required. Rearrangements were called productive when the CDR3 lacked stop codons and stayed in frame with V and J; all others were non-productive. CDR3 was defined according to IMGT convention as the region running from the second conserved V-encoded cysteine to the conserved J-encoded phenylalanine. The earlier analysis of about 610 of the donors excluded sequences that lacked an unambiguous match to a single V gene segment. An earlier analysis of 500 to 600 of the donors classified V segments as functional when productive rearrangements were above 56.7% and as segregating when the standard deviation between donors was above 5%. A statistical classification framework was built to diagnose cytomegalovirus status from the catalog of TCR beta chain sequences. A later analysis assigned V and J genes by comparing TCR nucleotide sequences with IMGT/GENE-DB human TR gene sequences. The TCRdist pipeline was used in a later analysis to assign CDR3 sequences and most-parsimonious VDJ recombination scenarios. In a later analysis, every TCR beta chain was defined by the combination of its CDR3 amino acid sequence and its V-gene family, and reads without a unique V-gene family were dropped. In a later analysis, several hundred highly shared, low-generation-probability nucleotide sequences were removed to address suspected cross-contamination and a sequencing artifact. For each public chain, a later analysis derived a clonal expansion index from normalized ranks of inferred template counts within each repertoire. In a later analysis, generation probabilities were computed using a VDJ recombination model fitted to out-of-frame rearrangements, and the results were checked against IGoR. In a later analysis, TCR-TCR, TCR-HLA and TCR-CMV co-occurrence was scored with hypergeometric tests, and a repertoire-size bias correction was applied to TCR pairs. False discovery rates were estimated in a later analysis by permuting HLA or CMV assignments 20 times. In a later analysis, co-occurring TCRs were grouped using DBSCAN, and TCRdist sequence similarity was added for clustering within HLA-allele-positive subsets. Repertoires with fewer than 30,000 or more than 120,000 public chains, plus five repertoires with anomalous nucleotide sharing, were excluded from co-occurrence clustering. The table comes from immuneACCESS by way of TCRdb, which keeps in-frame sequences with V and J called. Part of the clones is missing from these tables; in studies checked, under half for an unresolved V gene and the rest for unknown reasons. The V and J calls and clone size come from that table; D and trimming were worked out from the DNA. Recorded for this sample are 200,000 to 250,000 clones; roughly 80% of them occurred a single time. In total, the top ten clones hold 2.9% of the sample.

The receptor's source is a man in his thirties or forties in good health and CMV-seronegative. The chain is encoded by TRBV18 joined to TRBJ1-2, with the D gene not clear enough to name. Sample: PBMCs. The CDR3 is CASSGGGYGYTF. The nucleotides are TGTGCCAGCTCAGGAGGAGGCTATGGCTACACCTTC.